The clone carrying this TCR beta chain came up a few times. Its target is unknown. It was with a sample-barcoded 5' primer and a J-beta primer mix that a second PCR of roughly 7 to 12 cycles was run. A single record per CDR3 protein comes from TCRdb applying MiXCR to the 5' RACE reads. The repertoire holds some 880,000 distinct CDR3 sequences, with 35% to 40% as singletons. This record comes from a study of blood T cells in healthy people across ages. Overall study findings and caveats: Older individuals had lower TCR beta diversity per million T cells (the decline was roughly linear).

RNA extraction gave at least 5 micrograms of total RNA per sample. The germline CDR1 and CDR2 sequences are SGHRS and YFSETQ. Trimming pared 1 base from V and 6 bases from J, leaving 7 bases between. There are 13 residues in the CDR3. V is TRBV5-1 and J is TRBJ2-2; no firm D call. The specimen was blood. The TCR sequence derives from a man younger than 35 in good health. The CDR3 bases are TGCGCCAGCAGCTTGCCCTTGTCCGGGGAGCTGTTTTTT. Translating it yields CASSLPLSGELFF.